These 27 T cell receptor beta chains came from one sample sequenced in a study of control samples from healthy donors and cancer patients. This table comes from immunoSEQ multiplex PCR, and its TCRdb copy is limited to in-frame clones, with some not included. The sample shows 60,000 to 85,000 clones, almost 95% of them seen only once. The sequenced sample was blood. These receptors all stem from an older woman in good health.

Comment on this clone: The sample contains more than one DNA sequence encoding this CDR3. This chain links TRBV7-3 with TRBJ1-1; maybe TRBD1 (5 bases). CDR1 SGHTA and CDR2 FQGTGA come from the germline V gene. Trimming pared 5 bases from V and 0 bases from J, leaving 16 bases between. The CDR3 consists of 16 residues. The DNA for the CDR3 is TGTGCCAGCAGCGCCACTCGGGACGGTATGAACACTGAAGCTTTCTTT. Translated, it gives CASSATRDGMNTEAFF. The full variable domain, rest sourced from reference TRBV7-3 and TRBJ1-1, is GAGVSQTPSNKVTEKGKYVELRCDPISGHTALYWYRQSLGQGPEFLIYFQGTGAADDSGLPNDRFFAVRPEGSVSTLKIQRTERGDSAVYLCASSATRDGMNTEAFFGQGTRLTVV.

The V gene is TRBV28, the J gene TRBJ2-1; D is uncertain. CDR3 length: 16 residues. Trimming took off 3 bases at V and 0 bases at J, with 12 bases between the two ends. The germline CDR1 and CDR2 sequences are MDHEN and SYDVKM. CDR3 DNA: TGTGCCAGCAGTTTTCGAAGTATAGGCTCCTACAATGAGCAGTTCTTC. Translating it yields CASSFRSIGSYNEQFF.

The chain uses TRBV27 and TRBJ1-2; D is unresolved. The CDR3 sequence is 17 residues long. Trimming removed 6 bases from V and 3 bases from J, with 23 bases in between. Germline V gene lookup returns CDR1 MNHEY and CDR2 SMNVEV (reference sequence). The CDR3, as DNA: TGTGCCAGCAGCCCCTACCTCGGCAGTTCCCTTTACTATGGCTACACCTTC. Encoded protein: CASSPYLGSSLYYGYTF.

The CDR3 here is CASSPRGLAGDSDTQYF. As DNA, the CDR3 is TGTGCCAGCAGTCCCAGGGGGTTAGCCGGCGACTCAGATACGCAGTATTTT. This chain joins TRBV27 and TRBJ2-3, with 7 nucleotides matching TRBD1. The V gene's germline CDR1 is MNHEY and CDR2 SMNVEV (reference sequence). Losses at the gene ends were 5 bases for V and 4 bases for J; bases not matched to a gene: 15. The CDR3 runs 17 residues.

The V and J genes are TRBV5-4 and TRBJ2-7, with D uncertain. The germline V gene encodes CDR1 SGHNT and CDR2 YYREEE (reference sequence). V was pared by 0 bases and J by 3 bases, with 1 base between. This CDR3 has 11 amino acids. CDR3 nucleotides: TGTGCCAGCAGCTTGGGCTACGAGCAGTACTTC. Its protein is CASSLGYEQYF. Full variable domain (missing parts from reference TRBV5-4 and TRBJ2-7): ETGVTQSPTHLIKTRGQQVTLRCSSQSGHNTVSWYQQALGQGPQFIFQYYREEENGRGNFPPRFSGLQFPNYSSELNVNALELDDSALYLCASSLGYEQYFGPGTRLTVT.

This chain uses TRBV6-5 with TRBJ2-3; 9 nucleotides match TRBD1. CDR1 and CDR2 from the germline V gene are MNHEY and SVGAGI. This CDR3 region has 15 residues. V lost 10 bases, J lost 0 bases, and 8 bases stayed unmatched. Here the CDR3 reads CATDYRGRSTDTQYF. As DNA, the CDR3 is TGTGCCACCGATTACAGGGGGCGGAGCACAGATACGCAGTATTTT.

The J gene is TRBJ1-6, the V gene TRBV9; a possible D gene is TRBD1 (5 bases). Germline-derived CDR1 and CDR2 are SGDLS and YYNGEE. This CDR3 spans 15 amino acids. Trimming removed 1 base at V and 7 bases at J, with 12 bases between. In nucleotides, the CDR3 is TGTGCCAGCAGCGTATCGGGACGATTGAATTCACCCCTCCACTTT. Residues: CASSVSGRLNSPLHF.

This chain connects TRBV7-8 to TRBJ1-2, with 8 bases fitting TRBD1. Germline CDR1 and CDR2: SGHVS and FQNEAQ. The V and J ends lost 1 base and 4 bases, in that order; junction bases with no gene match: 5. The CDR3 is made up of 15 amino acids. The CDR3 region is CASSLGTGSGYGYTF. CDR3 bases: TGTGCCAGCAGCTTAGGGACAGGGAGCGGCTATGGCTACACCTTC.

The J gene is TRBJ1-4, the V gene TRBV20-1, with D perhaps TRBD1 (6 bases). The ends were cut back, 4 bases at V and 12 bases at J, with 12 bases in the middle. Per the germline V gene, CDR1 is DFQATT and CDR2 is SNEGSKA (reference sequence). This CDR3 has 11 residues. The CDR3 coding sequence is TGCAGTGCTACTACGACAGGCGAACTGTTTTTT. Translated, it gives CSATTTGELFF.

This chain joins TRBV7-9 and TRBJ1-1, with a tentative D call TRBD1 (5 bases). The CDR3 sequence is 14 residues long. Germline V CDR1 and CDR2: SEHNR, FQNEAQ (reference sequence). V dropped 1 base and J dropped 6 bases, with 12 bases sitting between them. CDR3 DNA sequence: TGTGCCAGCAGCTTAGGGGGAGCGGGGGCTGAAGCTTTCTTT. It is translated as CASSLGGAGAEAFF.

J is TRBJ2-7 and V is TRBV7-3, with 9 positions matching TRBD1. Germline lookup yields CDR1 SGHTA and CDR2 FQGTGA. The V segment lost 2 bases and the J segment 5 bases; nucleotides outside the gene matches: 7. The CDR3 spans 15 residues. Here the CDR3 reads CASSLRTGGSDEQYF. CDR3 in DNA: TGTGCCAGCAGCTTACGAACAGGGGGCTCGGACGAGCAGTACTTC.

The rearrangement uses TRBV5-1 and TRBJ2-2; 10 nucleotides match TRBD2. Germline values: CDR1 SGHRS, CDR2 YFSETQ. CDR3 length equals 16 residues. The trim removed 4 bases at V and 6 bases at J, leaving 9 bases unmatched. CDR3 amino acids: CASSPSLAGVSGELFF. DNA for the CDR3: TGCGCCAGCAGCCCGTCCCTAGCGGGAGTTTCCGGGGAGCTGTTTTTT. The whole variable domain, filled in from reference TRBV5-1 and TRBJ2-2, reads KAGVTQTPRYLIKTRGQQVTLSCSPISGHRSVSWYQQTPGQGLQFLFEYFSETQRNKGNFPGRFSGRQFSNSRSEMNVSTLELGDSALYLCASSPSLAGVSGELFFGEGSRLTVL.

V is TRBV9 and J is TRBJ2-2, with 8 bases lining up with TRBD1. V trimming: 4 bases; J trimming: 13 bases; junction bases outside the gene matches: 6. Germline values: CDR1 SGDLS, CDR2 YYNGEE. The length of the CDR3 is 12 residues. In nucleotides, the CDR3 is TGTGCCAGCAGCTCGGACAGGGAGAGGCTGTTTTTT. Its translation is CASSSDRERLFF. Full variable domain (remainder filled in from reference TRBV9 and TRBJ2-2): DSGVTQTPKHLITATGQRVTLRCSPRSGDLSVYWYQQSLDQGLQFLIQYYNGEERAKGNILERFSAQQFPDLHSELNLSSLELGDSALYFCASSSDRERLFFGEGSRLTVL.

The chain carries TRBV12-3 or TRBV12-4 and TRBJ1-2; 7 bases are a match to TRBD1. V was pared by 8 bases and J by 8 bases, with 11 bases of the junction left unmatched. The CDR3 consists of 13 residues. The CDR3 sequence: CASLSFGGGGYTF. The DNA of the CDR3 is TGTGCCAGCCTGTCGTTCGGAGGGGGCGGCTACACCTTC.

This chain joins TRBV2 and TRBJ2-7; tentatively, D is TRBD1 or TRBD2 (5 bases each). Per germline, CDR1 SNHLY and CDR2 FYNNEI. CDR3 size: 14 residues. Trimming cost V 3 bases and J 2 bases, with 11 bases left between them. CDR3 nucleotides: TGTGCCAGCAGTGAGAGGGACGGGGCCTACGAGCAGTACTTC. Its protein product is CASSERDGAYEQYF. Together with reference TRBV2 and TRBJ2-7, the CDR3 gives the full variable domain: EPEVTQTPSHQVTQMGQEVILRCVPISNHLYFYWYRQILGQKVEFLVSFYNNEISEKSEIFDDQFSVERPDGSNFTLKIRSTKLEDSAMYFCASSERDGAYEQYFGPGTRLTVT.

The chain is built from TRBV6-1 and TRBJ2-5, with 10 nucleotides matching TRBD1. The CDR3 covers 16 residues. Germline CDR1 reads MNHNS; CDR2 reads SASEGT. Germline trimming cut 2 bases from V and 4 bases from J; bases unmatched to any gene: 7. The CDR3: CASSELTGGAGETQYF. The DNA of the CDR3 is TGTGCCAGCAGTGAACTGACAGGGGGCGCGGGAGAGACCCAGTACTTC.

The chain employs TRBV28 and TRBJ1-4, with 9 bases aligning to TRBD1. The CDR3 totals 15 residues. Germline V gives CDR1 MDHEN, CDR2 SYDVKM. V lost 5 bases and J lost 5; bases outside the gene matches: 6. The CDR3 coding sequence is TGTGCCAGCAGTCAAAACAGGGGGCCAAATGAAAAACTGTTTTTT. This gives the protein CASSQNRGPNEKLFF.

This chain uses TRBV27 with TRBJ1-2; D is perhaps TRBD1 (5 bases). Trimming shortened V by 3 bases and J by 4 bases, and 9 bases separated the two germline ends. The CDR3 is made up of 13 amino acids. Germline CDR1 reads MNHEY; CDR2 reads SMNVEV (reference sequence). CDR3 residues: CASSFLQGYGYTF. The CDR3 coding sequence is TGTGCCAGCAGTTTCCTTCAGGGCTATGGCTACACCTTC.

The chain links TRBV7-3 to TRBJ2-7; D unclear. V was pared by 5 bases and J by 3 bases, with 8 bases between. The germline V gene has CDR1 SGHTA and CDR2 FQGTGA. This CDR3 comprises 12 residues. CDR3 in amino acids: CASSHTLYEQYF. The CDR3 DNA reads TGTGCCAGCAGCCACACCCTCTACGAGCAGTACTTC. Using reference TRBV7-3 and TRBJ2-7 for the parts outside the CDR3, the full variable domain is GAGVSQTPSNKVTEKGKYVELRCDPISGHTALYWYRQSLGQGPEFLIYFQGTGAADDSGLPNDRFFAVRPEGSVSTLKIQRTERGDSAVYLCASSHTLYEQYFGPGTRLTVT.

This clone occurred once. This chain links TRBV5-4 with TRBJ2-7; 12 bases line up with TRBD2. The CDR3 spans 16 residues. The V and J ends lost 5 bases and 1 base, in that order; junction bases with no gene match: 7. CDR1 and CDR2 from the germline V gene are SGHNT and YYREEE (reference sequence). CDR3 nucleotides: TGTGCCAGCAGTTTAGGGACTAGCGGGCTGTCCTACGAGCAGTACTTC. It specifies CASSLGTSGLSYEQYF.

The rearrangement links TRBV18 to TRBJ1-5, with D hard to call. Germline V gene lookup returns CDR1 KGHSH and CDR2 LQKENI. The V gene lost 6 bases and the J gene lost 4 bases, with 13 bases spanning the gap. This CDR3 region has 14 residues. CDR3 in amino acids: CASSPSGENQPQHF. CDR3 coding DNA: TGTGCCAGCTCGCCCTCCGGAGAGAATCAGCCCCAGCATTTT. The whole variable domain, remainder taken from reference TRBV18 and TRBJ1-5, is NAGVMQNPRHLVRRRGQEARLRCSPMKGHSHVYWYRQLPEEGLKFMVYLQKENIIDESGMPKERFSAEFPKEGPSILRIQQVVRGDSAAYFCASSPSGENQPQHFGDGTRLSIL.

This sequence joins TRBV29-1 and TRBJ1-6; 7 nucleotides agree with TRBD1. V was pared by 5 bases and J by 5 bases, with 3 bases of the junction left unmatched. The germline CDR1 and CDR2 sequences are SQVTM and ANQGSEA. This CDR3 has 13 residues. The DNA of the CDR3 is TGCAGCGTTCGGGACAGACATAATTCACCCCTCCACTTT. This codes for CSVRDRHNSPLHF.

The chain recombines TRBV10-3 with TRBJ2-1; D not certain. Germline loops: CDR1 ENHRY, CDR2 SYGVKD. The V end lost 2 bases, the J end lost 4 bases, and 6 bases lay between the germline ends. The CDR3 is 13 amino acids. The CDR3 DNA is TGTGCCATCAGTGAGACTGCTTACAATGAGCAGTTCTTC. It specifies CAISETAYNEQFF.

The chain recombines TRBV7-9 with TRBJ1-1; the match to TRBD1 covers 9 bases. The germline CDR1 and CDR2 sequences are SEHNR and FQNEAQ (reference sequence). J lost 5 bases, V lost 7 bases, and 8 bases had no gene match. The CDR3 spans 14 residues. The DNA for the CDR3 is TGTGCCAGCACCCTTTTCGACAGGGGGACTGAAGCTTTCTTT. Translated: CASTLFDRGTEAFF.

The sample holds one count of this clone. V usage is TRBV21-1 and J usage is TRBJ2-1; TRBD1 is the table's D call and was not checked against the DNA. TRBV21-1 represents a pseudogene. This CDR3 has 15 amino acids. The CDR3 region is CASSKADSSYNEQFF. The CDR3, as DNA: TGTGCCAGCAGCAAAGCCGACAGCTCCTACAATGAGCAGTTCTTC.

The chain recombines TRBV3-1 (or the pseudogene TRBV3-2) with TRBJ1-2; possibly TRBD1 for D (6 bases). Germline V gives CDR1 LGHDT, CDR2 YNNKEL (reference sequence). The CDR3 loop spans 15 amino acids. Trimming stripped 1 base from V and 4 bases from J, with 13 bases between. CDR3 region: CASSQGWDTGYGYTF. The CDR3 bases are TGTGCCAGCAGCCAAGGCTGGGACACAGGCTATGGCTACACCTTC.

The V call is TRBV7-9, the J call TRBJ1-5; tentative D call: TRBD1 (6 bases). V lost 7 bases and J 0 bases, leaving 19 bases between the germline ends. The CDR3 length is 17 residues. Germline V lookup: CDR1 SEHNR, CDR2 FQNEAQ (reference sequence). The CDR3 DNA follows: TGTGCCAGCACCAGGGAAGGGGGGAAAGATAGCAATCAGCCCCAGCATTTT. Its translation: CASTREGGKDSNQPQHF.